The 8 T cell receptor beta chains below were found in one sample sequenced in a study of CD4 T cells in relation to SARS-CoV-2 and coronaviruses. Before the COVID-19 pandemic, during about 2011-2018, CD4+ T cells were taken from unexposed donors. The cells were cultured for about ten days before CD4+ T cells were isolated. Assay: immunoSEQ multiplex PCR; the TCRdb copy retains only in-frame clones and omits some. The sample contains about 17,000 clones, around three quarters of which appear only once. Their recognized antigens are unknown. The sample was CD4+ T cells from PBMCs, cultured in vitro. These receptors originate from a human donor in good health.

CDR3 in DNA: TGTGCCAGCAGCCTATCCACTGGAAATCAGCCCCAGCATTTT. Translation gives CASSLSTGNQPQHF. The chain employs TRBV3-1 (or the pseudogene TRBV3-2) and TRBJ1-5; D uncertain. Germline V gene data show CDR1 as LGHDT and CDR2 as YNNKEL (reference sequence). The CDR3 totals 14 residues. The V and J ends lost 4 bases and 4 bases respectively, with 11 bases between them.

This sequence joins TRBV2 and TRBJ2-7, with 11 positions matching TRBD1. The CDR3 has 16 amino acids. Germline loops: CDR1 SNHLY, CDR2 FYNNEI. After removal of 4 bases from V and 6 bases from J, the junction contained 11 bases not matched to a gene. In nucleotides, the CDR3 is TGTGCCAGCAGTGGCGGGGGACAGGGGGTGTCCGGCGAGCAGTACTTC. It is translated as CASSGGGQGVSGEQYF.

V is TRBV11-2 and J is TRBJ2-2; TRBD2 aligns across 7 bases. The V gene's germline CDR1 is SGHAT and CDR2 FQNNGV. Trimming cost V 2 bases and J 2 bases; bases outside gene matches: 2. The CDR3 covers 15 residues. The DNA for the CDR3 is TGTGCCAGCAGCTTATCAGCGGGAAACACCGGGGAGCTGTTTTTT. This gives the protein CASSLSAGNTGELFF. The full variable domain, completed using reference TRBV11-2 and TRBJ2-2, is EAGVAQSPRYKIIEKRQSVAFWCNPISGHATLYWYQQILGQGPKLLIQFQNNGVVDDSQLPKDRFSAERLKGVDSTLKIQPAKLEDSAVYLCASSLSAGNTGELFFGEGSRLTVL.

This clone has only a few counts. The V and J genes are TRBV5-1 and TRBJ2-7, with a weak D call TRBD2 (6 bases). V lost 2 bases, J lost 3 bases, and 9 bases lay in between. The CDR3 has 13 residues. CDR1 SGHRS and CDR2 YFSETQ come from the germline V gene. CDR3 nucleotide sequence: TGCGCCAGCAGCTTCGGAGGGGTCTACGAGCAGTACTTC. Encoded protein: CASSFGGVYEQYF.

CDR3 DNA: TGTGCCAGCAGCGTTAGTTCACAGGGGGAAACTGAAGCTTTCTTT. Protein: CASSVSSQGETEAFF. The V gene is TRBV9, the J gene TRBJ1-1; 8 nucleotides agree with TRBD1. CDR1 is SGDLS, CDR2 YYNGEE, per germline. V shed 2 bases, J shed 5 bases, and the junction held 8 bases outside the gene matches. CDR3 length: 15 amino acids.

The chain carries TRBV18 and TRBJ1-3; D is uncertain. The germline V gene has CDR1 KGHSH and CDR2 LQKENI. The CDR3 sequence is 16 residues long. Deletions cut 4 bases from V and 0 bases from J, with 13 bases between. The CDR3 sequence: CASSRGDGNSGNTIYF. The CDR3 DNA is TGTGCCAGCTCACGAGGCGACGGAAACTCTGGAAACACCATATATTTT.

The chain links TRBV7-2 to TRBJ1-1; no reliable D call. V was cut by 6 bases and J by 1 base, with 12 bases left in between. Per germline, CDR1 SGHTA and CDR2 FQGNSA. This CDR3 is built from 14 residues. The DNA of the CDR3 is TGTGCCAGCAGGCCACCTTTCGAGAACACTGAAGCTTTCTTT. This gives the protein CASRPPFENTEAFF.

The sample holds a few counts of this clone. The chain recombines TRBV4-3 with TRBJ2-7; a possible D gene is TRBD1 (5 bases). The CDR3 length is 15 residues. Trimming cost V 1 base and J 1 base, with 11 bases left between them. In germline, CDR1 is LGHNA, CDR2 YSLEER. CDR3 sequence: CASSQVATGSYEQYF. CDR3 DNA: TGCGCCAGCAGCCAAGTGGCTACAGGTTCCTACGAGCAGTACTTC.